This TCR beta chain was profiled in a study of blood T cells in healthy people across ages. Germline trimming cut 5 bases from V and 3 bases from J; bases unmatched to any gene: 5. The CDR3 is 15 residues long. Germline V CDR1 and CDR2: MNHEY, SVGAGI. Through a sample-barcoded 5' primer and a J-beta primer mix, a second PCR was run for about 6 to 12 cycles. TCRdb re-called the 5' RACE reads through MiXCR, storing one row per CDR3 protein. The sample yields 600,000 to 900,000 distinct CDR3 sequences, roughly 25% seen once. The same sample was also studied in work on T cells of mothers and their children.

The receptor's source is a boy between 10 and 17 years old in good health. The sample consisted of blood. The chain carries TRBV6-5 and TRBJ2-1, with 9 nucleotides matching TRBD2. The CDR3 DNA follows: TGTGCCAGCAGTCGCAGCGGGGGGCTCTACAATGAGCAGTTCTTC. It is translated as CASSRSGGLYNEQFF.